This T cell receptor beta chain was obtained from a study of blood T cell repertoires in COVID-19. Using immunoSEQ multiplex PCR, the repertoire was profiled, and TCRdb retains in-frame clones only, with some absent. The sample has about 210,000 clones, 80% seen once. The ends were cut back, 0 bases at V and 3 bases at J, with 9 bases in the middle. This CDR3 is 14 amino acids long. Germline V gene data show CDR1 as SGHRS and CDR2 as YFSETQ. The material sequenced was PBMCs or T cells enriched from blood (not recorded which). The clonotype was recovered from a man younger than 45 with acute COVID-19. This chain connects TRBV5-1 to TRBJ1-1; perhaps TRBD1 as D (5 bases). CDR3 coding DNA: TGCGCCAGCAGCTTGGGCAGGGTTGACACTGAAGCTTTCTTT. Its translation: CASSLGRVDTEAFF. The entire variable domain, with the rest obtained from reference TRBV5-1 and TRBJ1-1, is as follows: KAGVTQTPRYLIKTRGQQVTLSCSPISGHRSVSWYQQTPGQGLQFLFEYFSETQRNKGNFPGRFSGRQFSNSRSEMNVSTLELGDSALYLCASSLGRVDTEAFFGQGTRLTVV.